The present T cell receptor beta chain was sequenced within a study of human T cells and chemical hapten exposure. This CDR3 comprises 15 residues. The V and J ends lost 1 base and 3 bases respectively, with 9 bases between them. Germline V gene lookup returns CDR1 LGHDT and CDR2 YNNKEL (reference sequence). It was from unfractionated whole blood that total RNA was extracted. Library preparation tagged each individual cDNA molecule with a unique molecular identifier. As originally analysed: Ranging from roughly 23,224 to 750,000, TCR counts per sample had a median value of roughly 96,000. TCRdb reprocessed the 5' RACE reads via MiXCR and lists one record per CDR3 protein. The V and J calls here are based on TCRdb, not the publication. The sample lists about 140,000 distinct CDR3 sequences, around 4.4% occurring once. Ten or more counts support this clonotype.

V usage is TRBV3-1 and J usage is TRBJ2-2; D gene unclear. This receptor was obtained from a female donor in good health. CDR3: CASSQARSHTGELFF. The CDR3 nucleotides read TGTGCCAGCAGCCAAGCGAGGTCCCACACCGGGGAGCTGTTTTTT.